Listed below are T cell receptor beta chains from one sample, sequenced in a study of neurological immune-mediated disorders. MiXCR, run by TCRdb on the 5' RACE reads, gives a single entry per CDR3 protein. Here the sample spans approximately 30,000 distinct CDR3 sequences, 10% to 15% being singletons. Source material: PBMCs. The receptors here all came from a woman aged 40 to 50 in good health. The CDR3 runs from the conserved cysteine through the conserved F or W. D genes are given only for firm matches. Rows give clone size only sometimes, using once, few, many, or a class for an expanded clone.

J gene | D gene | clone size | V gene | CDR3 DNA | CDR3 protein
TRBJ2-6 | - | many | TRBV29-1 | TGCAGCGTCCGGGCGCTCTCTGGGGCCAACGTCCTGACTTTC | CSVRALSGANVLTF
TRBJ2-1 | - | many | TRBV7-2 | TGTGCCAGCAGCTTCCGGGAACGAGTAAATGAGCAGTTCTTC | CASSFRERVNEQFF
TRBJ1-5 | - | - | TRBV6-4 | TGTGCCACCAAACGGGTTTATAGCAATCAGCCCCAGCATTTT | CATKRVYSNQPQHF
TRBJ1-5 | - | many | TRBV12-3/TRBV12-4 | TGTGCCAGCAGTTCCGGGACGCAGCATCAGCCCCAGCATTTT | CASSSGTQHQPQHF
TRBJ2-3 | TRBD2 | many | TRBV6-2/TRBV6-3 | TGTGCCAGCAGTCTAGCGGGAGTAAACGCAGATACGCAGTATTTT | CASSLAGVNADTQYF
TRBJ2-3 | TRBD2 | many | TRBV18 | TGTGCCAGCTCACTCACTAGCGGGGGAACAGATACGCAGTATTTT | CASSLTSGGTDTQYF
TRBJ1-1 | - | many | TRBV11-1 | TGTGCCAGCAGCTCCTCCCCGCGACAGTCAGAAGCTTTCTTT | CASSSSPRQSEAFF
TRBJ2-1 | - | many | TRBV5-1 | TGCGCCAGCAGCAGGCTGGAGGTTGCGGAGGGGCTGTTCTTC | CASSRLEVAEGLFF
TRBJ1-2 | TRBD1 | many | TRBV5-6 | TGTGCCAGCAGCAGGGGGCGAAGTGGTGGCTACACCTTC | CASSRGRSGGYTF
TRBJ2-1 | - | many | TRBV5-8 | TGTGCCAGCAGCCCCCTTTTGATTAGCGCATACAATGAGCAGTTCTTC | CASSPLLISAYNEQFF
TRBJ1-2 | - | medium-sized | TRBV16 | TGTGCCAGCAGCCAATCTAGCCCGAATGGCTACACCTTC | CASSQSSPNGYTF
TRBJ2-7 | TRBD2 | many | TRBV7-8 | TGTGCCAGCAGCGCACTCACTAGCGGTACCTCCTACGAGCAGTACTTC | CASSALTSGTSYEQYF
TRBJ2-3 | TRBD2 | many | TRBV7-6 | TGTGCCAGCAGCTTAGAAGCTAGCGGGGGGGCCGGTACGCAGTATTTT | CASSLEASGGAGTQYF
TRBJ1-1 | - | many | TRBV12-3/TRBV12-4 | TGTGCCAGCAGCCCGGGGGGCGCTGAAGCTTTCTTT | CASSPGGAEAFF
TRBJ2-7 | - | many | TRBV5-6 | TGTGCCAGCAGCTTGGAATATACAGGGCGGCCCATCTACGAGCAGTACTTC | CASSLEYTGRPIYEQYF
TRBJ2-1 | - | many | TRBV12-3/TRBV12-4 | TGTGCCAGCATGAGGCGAAACAATGAGCAGTTCTTC | CASMRRNNEQFF
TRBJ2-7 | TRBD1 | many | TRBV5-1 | TGCGCCAGCAGCCAGGACAGGGTAACCAACGAGCAGTACTTC | CASSQDRVTNEQYF
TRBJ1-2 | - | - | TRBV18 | TGTACCAGCTCACCTCCGGAAGTCGGTTACTATGGCTACACCTTC | CTSSPPEVGYYGYTF
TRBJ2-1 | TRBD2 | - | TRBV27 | TGTGCCAATACCCCCGCGGGGGGGATCTACAATGAGCAGTTCTTC | CANTPAGGIYNEQFF
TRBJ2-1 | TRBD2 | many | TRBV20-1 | TGCAGTGCTAATTCGGGGGGATCGGACAATGAGCAGTTCTTC | CSANSGGSDNEQFF
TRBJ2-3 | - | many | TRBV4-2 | TGTGCCAGCAGCCAGGGGGGCACGGGAACAGATACGCAGTATTTT | CASSQGGTGTDTQYF
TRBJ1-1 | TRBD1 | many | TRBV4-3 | TGCGCCAGCAGCCAAGAAAGGACAGGAGGTTTGAACACTGAAGCTTTCTTT | CASSQERTGGLNTEAFF
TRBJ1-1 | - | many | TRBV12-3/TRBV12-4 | TGTGCCAGCAGTTTACATGAAGCTTTCTTT | CASSLHEAFF
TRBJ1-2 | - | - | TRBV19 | TGTGCCAGTAGCATAACCCCATCTGACTATGGCTACACCTTC | CASSITPSDYGYTF
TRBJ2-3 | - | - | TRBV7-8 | TGTGCCAGCAGCTTAGGCCCCTGGGATACGCAGTATTTT | CASSLGPWDTQYF
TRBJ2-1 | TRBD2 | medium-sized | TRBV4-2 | TGTGCCAGCAGCCAAGATAGCGGGGGGGCCAATGAGCAGTTCTTC | CASSQDSGGANEQFF
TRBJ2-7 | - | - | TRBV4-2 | TGTGCCAGCAGCCAAGTCGGTTGGCAGCGCCCCTACGAGCAGTACTTC | CASSQVGWQRPYEQYF
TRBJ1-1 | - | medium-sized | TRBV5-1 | TGCGCCAGCAGCCTCCCCGGGGTCTTTATTCTAAACACTGAAGCTTTCTTT | CASSLPGVFILNTEAFF
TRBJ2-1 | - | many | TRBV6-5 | TGTGCCAGCAGTCCCCAGGGGGGGGGCCGAGACAATGAGCAGTTCTTC | CASSPQGGGRDNEQFF
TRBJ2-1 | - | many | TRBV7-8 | TGTGCCAGCAGCCCAGGAGTTTCTAACAATGAGCAGTTCTTC | CASSPGVSNNEQFF
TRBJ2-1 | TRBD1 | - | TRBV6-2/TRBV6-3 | TGTGCCAGCAGTTACTCGTACAGGGGATATGAGCAGTTCTTC | CASSYSYRGYEQFF
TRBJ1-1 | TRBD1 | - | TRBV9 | TGTGCCAGCAGCGCCACAGGGGGAGGCACTGAAGCTTTCTTT | CASSATGGGTEAFF
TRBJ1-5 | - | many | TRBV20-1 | TGCAGTGCTATTAACGCATCGGGCTTGTATAGCAATCAGCCCCAGCATTTT | CSAINASGLYSNQPQHF
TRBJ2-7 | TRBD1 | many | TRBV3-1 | TGTGCCAGCAGCCCGTGGGACAGGGTCGGAGAGCAGTACTTC | CASSPWDRVGEQYF
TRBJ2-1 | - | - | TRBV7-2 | TGTGCCAGCAACTTAGGCAGGAGTGGGGGTGAGCAGTTCTTC | CASNLGRSGGEQFF
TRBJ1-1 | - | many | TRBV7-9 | TGTGCCAGCAGCCCCTCGGGCAGGGGGAACACTGAAGCTTTCTTT | CASSPSGRGNTEAFF
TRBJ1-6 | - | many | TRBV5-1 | TGCGCCAGCAGCTTGTGGGGCATCAATTCACCCCTCCACTTT | CASSLWGINSPLHF
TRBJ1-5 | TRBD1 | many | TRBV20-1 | TGCAGTGCTAGATCCAGGGGGGGCAATCAGCCCCAGCATTTT | CSARSRGGNQPQHF
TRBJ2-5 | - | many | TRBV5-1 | TGCGCCAGCAGCCCGACAAACCAAGAGACCCAGTACTTC | CASSPTNQETQYF
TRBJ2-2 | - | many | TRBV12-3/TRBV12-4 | TGTGCCAGCAGTTTTGTTGGGTTTGGCGGGGAGCTGTTTTTT | CASSFVGFGGELFF
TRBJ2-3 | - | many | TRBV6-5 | TGTGCCAGCAGCCCCCCTCCGGGAGTCGGCACAGATACGCAGTATTTT | CASSPPPGVGTDTQYF
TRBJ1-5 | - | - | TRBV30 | TGTGCCTACTCTGCTGGGGCCAGGACGCCCCAGCATTTT | CAYSAGARTPQHF
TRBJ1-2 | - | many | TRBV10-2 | TGCGCCAGCAGTGTAGGGACAGGCTACACCTTC | CASSVGTGYTF
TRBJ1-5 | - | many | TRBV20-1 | TGCAGTGCTAGAGTAGTGTGGGAGGGGAAAGGTGAGCATTTT | CSARVVWEGKGEHF
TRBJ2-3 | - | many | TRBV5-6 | TGTGCCAGCAGCTTGGTCGGGAGACAGAGCACAGATACGCAGTATTTT | CASSLVGRQSTDTQYF
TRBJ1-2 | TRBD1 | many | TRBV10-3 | TGTGCCATCAGTGAGTCGAACAGACAGGGGCGCTACGGTTATGGCTACACCTTC | CAISESNRQGRYGYGYTF
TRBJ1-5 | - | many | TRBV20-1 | TGCAGTGCTCGCCTGGCTGGATTGAATCAGCCCCAGCATTTT | CSARLAGLNQPQHF
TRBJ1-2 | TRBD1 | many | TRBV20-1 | TGCAGTGCTCTTATAGGACAGGGAGAAGGTGGCTACACCTTC | CSALIGQGEGGYTF
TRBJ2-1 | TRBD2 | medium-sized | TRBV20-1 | TGCAGTGCTAGACCACCTAGCGGGAGGCATGAGCAGTTCTTC | CSARPPSGRHEQFF
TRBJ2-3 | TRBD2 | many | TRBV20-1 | TGCAGTGCTCGACGACTAGCGGGGGCCACAGATACGCAGTATTTT | CSARRLAGATDTQYF
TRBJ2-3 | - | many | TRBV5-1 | TGCGCCAGCAGCGTGGGTCGGGGGTACACAGATACGCAGTATTTT | CASSVGRGYTDTQYF
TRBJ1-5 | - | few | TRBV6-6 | TGTGCCAGCAGTTACGGAGGGTCCCTTCAGCCCCAGCATTTT | CASSYGGSLQPQHF
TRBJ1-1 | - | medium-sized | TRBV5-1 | TGCGCCAGCAGCTTGGGGCCCGGCACTGAAGCTTTCTTT | CASSLGPGTEAFF